This T cell receptor beta chain was recorded in a study of blood T cells in healthy people across ages. This clonotype was seen a handful of times. Primed by a sample-barcoded 5' primer and a J-beta primer mix, a second PCR proceeded for about 6 to 11 cycles. MiXCR was run by TCRdb on the 5' RACE reads, yielding one entry per CDR3 protein. The sample holds 780,000 or so distinct CDR3 sequences, just over 55% seen once. Germline CDR1 SSHAT, CDR2 FNYEAQ (reference sequence). Trimming at V came to 1 base and at J to 3 bases, leaving 13 bases not matched to a gene. This CDR3 comprises 18 residues. The specimen was blood. This sequence was found in a middle-aged man in good health. This sequence joins TRBV7-7 and TRBJ2-7; 9 bases agree with TRBD2. CDR3 protein: CASSLVRSGRRENYEQYF. CDR3 bases: TGTGCCAGCAGCTTAGTCCGTAGCGGGAGAAGAGAGAACTACGAGCAGTACTTC. Looking up the rest from reference TRBV7-7 and TRBJ2-7 gives the full variable domain: GAGVSQSPRYKVTKRGQDVTLRCDPISSHATLYWYQQALGQGPEFLTYFNYEAQPDKSGLPSDRFSAERPEGSISTLTIQRTEQRDSAMYRCASSLVRSGRRENYEQYFGPGTRLTVT.